This TCR beta chain was recorded in a study of blood T cell repertoires in COVID-19. Sequencing was performed with immunoSEQ multiplex PCR; in TCRdb, only in-frame clones are kept and a portion is missing. The data hold some 330,000 clones, with approximately 88% observed a single time. Cohorts were determined from participant-reported clinical history. V lost 3 bases to trimming and J lost 1 base; unmatched junction nucleotides: 3. The CDR3 contains 15 residues. In germline, CDR1 is LNHDA, CDR2 SQIVND (reference sequence). Sequencing used PBMCs or T cells enriched from blood (not recorded which). The clonotype originates from a man younger than 45 who had recovered from COVID-19. V is TRBV19 and J is TRBJ1-2; TRBD1 aligns across 9 bases. CDR3 residues: CASSIGQGYNYGYTF. The CDR3 coding sequence is TGTGCCAGTAGTATCGGACAGGGGTATAACTATGGCTACACCTTC.